The 2 T cell receptor beta chains reported below all come from one sample, sequenced in a study of breast tumors, draining lymph nodes, adjacent tissues. One entry per CDR3 protein, called by TCRdb with MiXCR from the multiplex PCR reads. Found here are 140,000 or so distinct CDR3 sequences, approximately 30% of them singletons; the top ten hold 2.3%. The lymph nodes were axillary draining lymph nodes from breast cancer patients. The specimen sequenced was axillary lymph node tissue. All receptors come from a female donor with breast cancer. Some clones in this sample may be carry-over from other donors' samples.

V usage is TRBV2 and J usage is TRBJ2-2; D is possibly TRBD2 (5 bases). Per the germline V gene, CDR1 is SNHLY and CDR2 is FYNNEI. V was cut by 7 bases and J by 0 bases, with 9 bases left in between. This CDR3 comprises 14 residues. The CDR3 nucleotides are TGTGCCAGCACTGGACTTACGAACACCGGGGAGCTGTTTTTT. Encoded protein: CASTGLTNTGELFF.

The count of this clonotype is one. At one boundary the junction diverges from the germline segment, which might be a read error. This rearrangement joins TRBV6-5 to TRBJ1-1; D is unresolved. The germline V gene has CDR1 MNHEY and CDR2 SVGAGI. The CDR3 runs 12 residues. The CDR3 reads CASSYSRTGAFF. DNA of the CDR3: TGTGCCAGCAGTTACTCGAGGACTGGAGCTTTCTTT.